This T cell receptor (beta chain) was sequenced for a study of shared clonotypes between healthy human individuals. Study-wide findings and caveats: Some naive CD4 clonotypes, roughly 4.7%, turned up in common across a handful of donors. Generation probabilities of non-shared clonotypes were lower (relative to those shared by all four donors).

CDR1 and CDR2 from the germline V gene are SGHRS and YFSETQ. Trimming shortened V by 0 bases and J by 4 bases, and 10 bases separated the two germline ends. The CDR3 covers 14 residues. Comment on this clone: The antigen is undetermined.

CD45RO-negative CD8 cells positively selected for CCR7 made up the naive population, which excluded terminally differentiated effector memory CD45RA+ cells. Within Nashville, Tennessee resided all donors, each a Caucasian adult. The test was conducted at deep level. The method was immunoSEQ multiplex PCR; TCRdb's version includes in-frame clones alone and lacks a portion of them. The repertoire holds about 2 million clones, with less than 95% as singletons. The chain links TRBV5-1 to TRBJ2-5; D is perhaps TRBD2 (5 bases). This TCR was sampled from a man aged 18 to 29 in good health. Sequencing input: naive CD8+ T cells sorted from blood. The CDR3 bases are TGCGCCAGCAGCTTGGATCTAGCCGCAGAGACCCAGTACTTC. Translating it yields CASSLDLAAETQYF.